The rows below give T cell receptor beta chains drawn from one sample of a study of T-cell memory formation after mild COVID-19. TCRdb reprocessed the 5' RACE reads via MiXCR and lists one record per CDR3 protein. The data show roughly 450,000 distinct CDR3 sequences, 18% seen once. Sequencing used PBMCs or a T cell subset sorted from them (not recorded which). These receptor sequences come from an adult woman who had mild COVID-19 (a few samples of this study predate the infection). Cell type and time point are not known. The CDR3 runs from the conserved cysteine through the conserved F or W. Fields, in order: clone size, D gene, J gene, V gene, CDR3 protein, CDR3 DNA. D genes are given only for firm matches. The size entry is marked missing in some rows and otherwise reads once, few, many or a size class.

clone_size: .
d_call: .
j_call: TRBJ1-4
v_call: TRBV21-1
cdr3_aa: CASSRPGTNEKLFF
cdr3_nt: TGTGCCAGCAGCCGCCCAGGGACTAATGAAAAACTGTTTTTT

clone_size: .
d_call: .
j_call: TRBJ2-1
v_call: TRBV27
cdr3_aa: CASSSRGVSYNEQFF
cdr3_nt: TGTGCCAGCAGTTCCAGGGGCGTCTCCTACAATGAGCAGTTCTTC

clone_size: few
d_call: .
j_call: TRBJ2-1
v_call: TRBV3-1
cdr3_aa: CASSRLVYEQFF
cdr3_nt: TGTGCCAGCAGCCGACTAGTCTATGAGCAGTTCTTC

clone_size: few
d_call: .
j_call: TRBJ2-7
v_call: TRBV5-1
cdr3_aa: CASSPGEAVQSYEQYF
cdr3_nt: TGCGCCAGCAGCCCGGGGGAGGCAGTTCAGTCCTACGAGCAGTACTTC

clone_size: few
d_call: .
j_call: TRBJ2-2
v_call: TRBV3-1
cdr3_aa: CASSPLNTGELFF
cdr3_nt: TGTGCCAGCAGCCCCCTGAACACCGGGGAGCTGTTTTTT

clone_size: .
d_call: .
j_call: TRBJ2-1
v_call: TRBV15
cdr3_aa: CATSRDPKLGYNEQFF
cdr3_nt: TGTGCCACCAGCAGAGATCCCAAGCTGGGCTACAATGAGCAGTTCTTC

clone_size: .
d_call: .
j_call: TRBJ1-3
v_call: TRBV19
cdr3_aa: CATKTPSSGNTIYF
cdr3_nt: TGTGCCACCAAAACCCCGTCGTCTGGAAACACCATATATTTT

clone_size: few
d_call: TRBD2
j_call: TRBJ2-3
v_call: TRBV4-2
cdr3_aa: CASSRLAGVKTDTQYF
cdr3_nt: TGTGCCAGCAGCCGGCTAGCGGGAGTTAAAACAGATACGCAGTATTTT

clone_size: few
d_call: TRBD1
j_call: TRBJ1-2
v_call: TRBV20-1
cdr3_aa: CSASKGAIDYGYTF
cdr3_nt: TGCAGTGCTAGCAAGGGGGCTATCGACTATGGCTACACCTTC

clone_size: .
d_call: .
j_call: TRBJ1-1
v_call: TRBV11-2
cdr3_aa: CASSPVQENTEAFF
cdr3_nt: TGTGCCAGCAGCCCCGTCCAGGAGAACACTGAAGCTTTCTTT

clone_size: .
d_call: TRBD2
j_call: TRBJ2-5
v_call: TRBV4-1
cdr3_aa: CASSPGLAGVDQETQYF
cdr3_nt: TGCGCCAGCAGTCCAGGACTAGCGGGGGTCGACCAAGAGACCCAGTACTTC

clone_size: many
d_call: TRBD1
j_call: TRBJ1-1
v_call: TRBV4-1
cdr3_aa: CASSRDRANTEAFF
cdr3_nt: TGCGCCAGCAGCCGGGACAGGGCTAACACTGAAGCTTTCTTT

clone_size: .
d_call: .
j_call: TRBJ2-3
v_call: TRBV7-2
cdr3_aa: CASSQIMNTQYF
cdr3_nt: TGTGCCAGCAGCCAGATCATGAATACGCAGTATTTT

clone_size: once
d_call: .
j_call: TRBJ2-7
v_call: TRBV3-1
cdr3_aa: CASSLKRDSYEQYF
cdr3_nt: TGTGCCAGCAGCTTAAAACGGGACTCCTACGAGCAGTACTTC

clone_size: few
d_call: TRBD1
j_call: TRBJ1-1
v_call: TRBV12-3/TRBV12-4
cdr3_aa: CASSPRGGETEAFF
cdr3_nt: TGTGCCAGCAGCCCCAGGGGGGGGGAGACTGAAGCTTTCTTT

clone_size: .
d_call: TRBD2
j_call: TRBJ2-3
v_call: TRBV9
cdr3_aa: CASSVAGTSGMSSTDTQYF
cdr3_nt: TGTGCCAGCAGCGTGGCCGGGACTAGCGGGATGTCTAGCACAGATACGCAGTATTTT